One and the same sample provided the 2 T cell receptor beta chains below, sequenced in a study of coeliac disease. Study outcomes and limitations: Control samples showed higher TRB and TRG clonality than intraepithelial and lamina propria samples in active celiac disease.

Their specific antigens are unknown. Here immunoSEQ multiplex PCR was the method, and the copy in TCRdb shows in-frame clones only, minus some. Found here are thousands of clones, 65% to 80% of them singletons; the top ten hold more than 3.5%. The sequenced sample was lamina propria lymphocytes from the gut. All receptors come from a woman between 18 and 29 years old with active celiac disease.

The V call is TRBV4-2, the J call TRBJ1-2; D possibly corresponds to TRBD1 (5 bases). Germline V gene lookup returns CDR1 LGHNA and CDR2 YNFKEQ. Trimming took 4 bases from V and 1 from J, leaving 13 bases between them. The CDR3 has 15 amino acids. CDR3 sequence (DNA): TGTGCCAGCAGCCCTGTCGGACACCTTAACTATGGCTACACCTTC. Encoded protein: CASSPVGHLNYGYTF.

The V and J genes are TRBV6-1 and TRBJ2-7; 8 bases align to TRBD1. This CDR3 spans 15 amino acids. Trimming at V came to 6 bases and at J to 5 bases, leaving 12 bases not matched to a gene. The germline V gene encodes CDR1 MNHNS and CDR2 SASEGT. Here the CDR3 DNA reads TGTGCCAGCAGGGGCTCAGGGGGCCCGAGGAACGAGCAGTACTTC. Translated: CASRGSGGPRNEQYF.